This T cell receptor (beta chain) is drawn from a study of OX40 agonist ivuxolimab in advanced cancers. For the study at large: Earlier treatment with anti-PD-1, anti-PD-L1 or anti-CTLA-4 was permitted, and around 43% had received some.

The repertoire was sequenced with immunoSEQ multiplex PCR; TCRdb's copy has only in-frame clones and lacks some. The sample lists about 130,000 clones; 92% were seen once. This clone appeared a single time. The antigen is not known. The study's findings and limits: Fewer expanded clones were found on average in CD4+ than in CD8+ T cells.

This CDR3 is built from 15 residues. CDR1 and CDR2 (germline): MDHEN, SYDVKM. V was trimmed by 5 bases and J by 1 base, leaving 13 bases between them. This clonotype was sampled from an adult with an advanced solid tumor such as melanoma, head and neck, liver or kidney cancer. The sequencing used CD4+ or CD8+ T cells sorted from blood, collected in a trial of the OX40 agonist ivuxolimab. The chain links TRBV28 to TRBJ2-3; D possibly corresponds to TRBD2 (6 bases). Here the CDR3 DNA reads TGTGCCAGCAGTATTCCGGGGGAGGGCACAGATACGCAGTATTTT. The encoded protein is CASSIPGEGTDTQYF.